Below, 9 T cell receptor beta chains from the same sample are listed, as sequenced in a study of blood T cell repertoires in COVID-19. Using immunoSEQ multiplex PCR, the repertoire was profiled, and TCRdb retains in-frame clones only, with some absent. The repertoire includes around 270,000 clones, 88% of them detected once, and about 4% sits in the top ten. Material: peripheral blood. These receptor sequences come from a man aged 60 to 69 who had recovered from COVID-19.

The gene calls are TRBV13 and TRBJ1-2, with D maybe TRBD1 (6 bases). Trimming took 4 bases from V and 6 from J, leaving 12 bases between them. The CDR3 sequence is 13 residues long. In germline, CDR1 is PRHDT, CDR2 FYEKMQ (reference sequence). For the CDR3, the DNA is TGTGCCAGCAGCTCCCAAGGGGGTGATGGCTACACCTTC. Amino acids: CASSSQGGDGYTF. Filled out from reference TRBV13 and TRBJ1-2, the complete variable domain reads AAGVIQSPRHLIKEKRETATLKCYPIPRHDTVYWYQQGPGQDPQFLISFYEKMQSDKGSIPDRFSAQQFSDYHSELNMSSLELGDSALYFCASSSQGGDGYTFGSGTRLTVV.

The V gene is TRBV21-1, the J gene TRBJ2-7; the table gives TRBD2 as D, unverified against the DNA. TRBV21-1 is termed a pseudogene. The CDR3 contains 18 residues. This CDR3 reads CASSKEMRGGRFRYEQYF. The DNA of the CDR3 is TGTGCCAGCAGCAAAGAAATGAGGGGAGGCCGCTTCCGCTACGAGCAGTACTTC.

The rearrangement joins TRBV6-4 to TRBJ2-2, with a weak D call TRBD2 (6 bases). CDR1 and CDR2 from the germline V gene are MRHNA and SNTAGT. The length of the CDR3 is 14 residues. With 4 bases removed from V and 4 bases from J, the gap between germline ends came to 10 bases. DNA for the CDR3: TGTGCCAGCAGTGTGGGACTTAGCACCGGGGAGCTGTTTTTT. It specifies CASSVGLSTGELFF.

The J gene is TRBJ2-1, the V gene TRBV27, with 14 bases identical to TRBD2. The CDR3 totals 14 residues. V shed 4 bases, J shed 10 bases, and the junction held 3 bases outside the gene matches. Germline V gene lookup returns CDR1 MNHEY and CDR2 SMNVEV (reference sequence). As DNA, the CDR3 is TGTGCCAGCAGTTGGACTAGCGGGGGGCCCGAGCAGTTCTTC. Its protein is CASSWTSGGPEQFF.

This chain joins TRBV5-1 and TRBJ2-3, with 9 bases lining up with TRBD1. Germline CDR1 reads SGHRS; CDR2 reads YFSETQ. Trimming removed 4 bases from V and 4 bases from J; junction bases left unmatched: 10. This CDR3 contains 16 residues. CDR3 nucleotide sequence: TGCGCCAGCAGCCTCCGCGGACAGGGGACGCCAGATACGCAGTATTTT. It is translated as CASSLRGQGTPDTQYF.

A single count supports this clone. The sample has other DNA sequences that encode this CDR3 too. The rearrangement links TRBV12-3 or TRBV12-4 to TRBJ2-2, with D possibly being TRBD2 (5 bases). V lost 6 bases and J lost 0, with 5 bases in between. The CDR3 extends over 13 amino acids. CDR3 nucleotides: TGTGCCAGCAGACTAGCGAACACCGGGGAGCTGTTTTTT. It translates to CASRLANTGELFF.

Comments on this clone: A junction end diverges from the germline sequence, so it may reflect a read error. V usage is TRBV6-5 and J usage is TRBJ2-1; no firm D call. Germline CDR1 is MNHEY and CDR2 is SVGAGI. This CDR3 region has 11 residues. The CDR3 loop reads CASSDSPEQFF. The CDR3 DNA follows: TGTGCCAGCAGTGACTCTCCGGAGCAGTTCTTC.

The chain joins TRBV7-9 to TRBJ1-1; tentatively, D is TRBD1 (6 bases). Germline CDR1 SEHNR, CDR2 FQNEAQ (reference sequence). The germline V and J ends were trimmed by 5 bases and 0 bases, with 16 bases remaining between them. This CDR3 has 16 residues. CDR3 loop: CASSPRRGALNTEAFF. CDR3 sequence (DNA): TGTGCCAGCAGCCCCCGGCGGGGGGCATTGAACACTGAAGCTTTCTTT.

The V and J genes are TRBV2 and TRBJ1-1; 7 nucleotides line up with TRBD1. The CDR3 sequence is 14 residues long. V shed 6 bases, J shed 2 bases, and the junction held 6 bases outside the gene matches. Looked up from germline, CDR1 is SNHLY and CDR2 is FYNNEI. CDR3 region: CASRSGQTNTEAFF. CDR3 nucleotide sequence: TGTGCCAGCAGATCGGGACAGACTAACACTGAAGCTTTCTTT.